This TCR beta chain was sequenced for a study of T-cell memory formation after mild COVID-19. This clonotype was seen a few times. Its antigen is still unknown. Study-level results: The main location of contracting CD4+ clones was CM and EM, and that of contracting CD8+ clones was EMRA. A subset of responding clones appeared in pre-infection memory, suggesting cross-reactive memory joined.

With constant-segment primers, 5'RACE yielded cDNA libraries of TCR alpha and TCR beta that carried sample barcodes and UMIs. TCRdb reanalysed the 5' RACE reads using MiXCR and keeps one entry per CDR3 protein. Here the sample spans 200,000 to 300,000 distinct CDR3 sequences, approximately 15% being singletons. V was shortened by 1 base and J by 4 bases, with 16 bases between the two germline ends. The CDR3 loop spans 16 amino acids. Germline V gene data show CDR1 as SGHTA and CDR2 as FQGNSA. The chain combines TRBV7-2 with TRBJ1-2, with D perhaps TRBD1 (5 bases). The clonotype was recovered from a man younger than 35 who had mild COVID-19 (a few samples of this study predate the infection). Cell type and time point are not known. The sequenced sample consisted of PBMCs or a T cell subset sorted from them (not recorded which). CDR3 in DNA: TGTGCCAGCAGCTTAGAGGCCTTCAGGGCCGTCTATGGCTACACCTTC. Translated: CASSLEAFRAVYGYTF.